This T cell receptor (beta chain) was profiled in a study of PD-L1 blockade in urothelial cancer. Trimming at V came to 4 bases and at J to 2 bases, leaving 2 bases not matched to a gene. Germline lookup yields CDR1 SEHNR and CDR2 FQNEAQ (reference sequence). The CDR3 is 14 amino acids. Profiled with immunoSEQ multiplex PCR; TCRdb holds only in-frame clones, not every one. Counted here are around 40,000 clones, 90% to 95% occurring once; the ten biggest clones make up approximately 11%. The time point was: pretreatment peripheral blood. Each patient gave between 1 and 8 samples of peripheral blood mononuclear cells, which were collected pretreatment and during treatment.

This material consisted of PBMCs, taken around atezolizumab (anti-PD-L1) treatment. This sequence joins TRBV7-9 and TRBJ2-7; 10 nucleotides align to TRBD2. The clonotype comes from a woman aged 55 to 70 with urothelial cancer. The CDR3 sequence is CASSSLAGAYEQYF. In DNA form, the CDR3 reads TGTGCCAGCAGCTCTCTAGCGGGGGCCTACGAGCAGTACTTC.